Presented here are 31 T cell receptor beta chains from one specimen sequenced in a study of blood T cell repertoires in COVID-19. Here immunoSEQ multiplex PCR was the method, and the copy in TCRdb shows in-frame clones only, minus some. The table shows approximately 100,000 clones, with 85% to 95% occurring only once. What was sequenced was peripheral blood. These receptors came from a middle-aged man with active COVID-19.

This chain links TRBV24-1 with TRBJ2-5, with 12 bases lining up with TRBD1. Looked up from germline, CDR1 is KGHDR and CDR2 is SFDVKD. This CDR3 contains 15 residues. J gave up 5 bases and V 6 bases, and 6 bases lay outside the gene matches. The CDR3 spells CATSLGTGGRETQYF. The CDR3 region has the DNA TGTGCCACCAGTCTTGGGACAGGGGGCCGGGAGACCCAGTACTTC.

CDR3 DNA sequence: TGTGCCAGCAAAGGGACAGCGTTAACTGGAGGCCTCCACTTT. Protein: CASKGTALTGGLHF. V usage is TRBV6-5 and J usage is TRBJ1-6; TRBD1 matches 7 bases. CDR3 size: 14 residues. From germline, CDR1 is MNHEY and CDR2 SVGAGI. J was trimmed by 15 bases and V by 7 bases; bases with no gene match: 15.

V gene TRBV6-5 combines with J gene TRBJ1-3; 7 nucleotides agree with TRBD1. Germline values: CDR1 MNHEY, CDR2 SVGAGI. The CDR3 loop spans 15 amino acids. Unmatched junction bases numbered 8, after V lost 5 bases and J lost 4 bases. The CDR3, as DNA: TGTGCCAGCAGTCACAGGGGAAGGTCAGGAAACACCATATATTTT. Residues: CASSHRGRSGNTIYF.

A few counts support this clone. The chain recombines TRBV4-1 with TRBJ2-7; TRBD1 aligns across 8 bases. CDR1 and CDR2 from the germline V gene are MGHRA and YSYEKL. This CDR3 spans 14 amino acids. Losses at the gene ends were 1 base for V and 1 base for J; bases not matched to a gene: 0. This CDR3 reads CASSQGQGSYEQYF. As DNA, the CDR3 is TGCGCCAGCAGCCAAGGACAGGGGTCCTACGAGCAGTACTTC.

Here the CDR3 DNA reads TGTGCCAGCAGTGATGCAGGGACACATAGCGGGAGGGCCGTCGAGCAGTACTTC. This gives the protein CASSDAGTHSGRAVEQYF. V gene TRBV25-1 combines with J gene TRBJ2-7; 11 nucleotides line up with TRBD2. The germline V gene has CDR1 MGHDK and CDR2 SYGVNS. V dropped 3 bases and J dropped 6; count of bases not matched to a gene: 16. CDR3 length: 18 residues.

This sequence joins TRBV7-3 and TRBJ1-2; the D is unclear. Germline V CDR1 and CDR2: SGHTA, FQGTGA. V was shortened by 2 bases and J by 4 bases, with 23 bases between the two germline ends. This CDR3 spans 18 amino acids. The CDR3 protein is CASSLPPGAHGLIYGYTF. CDR3 DNA: TGTGCCAGCAGCTTACCTCCGGGTGCCCACGGCCTTATCTATGGCTACACCTTC.

This clone appeared once. The chain is built from TRBV28 and TRBJ2-3; TRBD1 matches 7 bases. The V and J ends lost 5 bases and 2 bases, in that order; junction bases with no gene match: 10. The CDR3 consists of 16 residues. Germline V gives CDR1 MDHEN, CDR2 SYDVKM. In nucleotides, the CDR3 is TGTGCCAGCAGTCCAGTGACAGGGAAAGACACAGATACGCAGTATTTT. Protein sequence: CASSPVTGKDTDTQYF.

This chain links TRBV10-2 with TRBJ1-2; a possible D gene is TRBD1 (5 bases). Per germline, CDR1 WSHSY and CDR2 SAAADI. Trimming took 0 bases from V and 7 from J, leaving 15 bases between them. The CDR3 runs to 15 residues. The DNA of the CDR3 is TGCGCCAGCAGTGAGTCGACTCGGGGGTATGGTGGCTACACCTTC. Amino acids: CASSESTRGYGGYTF.

This chain uses TRBV5-1 with TRBJ1-1; 8 bases agree with TRBD1. The CDR3 consists of 15 residues. V trimming: 3 bases; J trimming: 5 bases; junction bases outside the gene matches: 9. Germline V gene sequence: CDR1 SGHRS, CDR2 YFSETQ. The CDR3 loop reads CASSSGQGRRTEAFF. CDR3 coding DNA: TGCGCCAGCAGCTCTGGACAGGGAAGGAGGACTGAAGCTTTCTTT.

This clone was observed a single time. The chain links TRBV6-6 to TRBJ1-3; 7 nucleotides match TRBD1. The CDR3 is made up of 14 amino acids. V shed 2 bases, J shed 2 bases, and the junction held 0 bases outside the gene matches. Germline lookup yields CDR1 MNHNY and CDR2 SVGAGI (reference sequence). CDR3 DNA: TGTGCCAGCAGTTACGGGACAGCTGGAAACACCATATATTTT. Encoded protein: CASSYGTAGNTIYF.

This clone appeared once. This rearrangement joins TRBV21-1 to TRBJ2-1; TRBD2 reflects the table's D call only, with no check against the DNA. TRBV21-1 represents a pseudogene. The CDR3 has 17 residues. CDR3 region: CASSEGLGPSSYNEQFF. CDR3 DNA sequence: TGTGCCAGCAGCGAGGGACTCGGACCAAGCTCCTACAATGAGCAGTTCTTC.

The genes are TRBV27 and TRBJ2-1, with 8 bases fitting TRBD1. V gave up 7 bases and J gave up 6 bases; unmatched junction bases: 8. The length of the CDR3 is 14 residues. Germline V CDR1 and CDR2: MNHEY, SMNVEV (reference sequence). DNA of the CDR3: TGTGCCAGCACCACCGACAGGGGCGGCAATGAGCAGTTCTTC. Translated: CASTTDRGGNEQFF.

CDR3 in amino acids: CSVGLGGEQFF. CDR3 DNA: TGCAGCGTTGGTTTGGGAGGGGAGCAGTTCTTC. The chain links TRBV29-1 to TRBJ2-1; 7 positions agree with TRBD2. V lost 4 bases to trimming and J lost 10 bases; unmatched junction nucleotides: 4. CDR1 and CDR2 from the germline V gene are SQVTM and ANQGSEA. The CDR3 consists of 11 residues.

The chain joins TRBV11-2 to TRBJ2-7, with TRBD1 as a possible D gene (5 bases). The germline gives CDR1 SGHAT, CDR2 FQNNGV. V was pared by 6 bases and J by 7 bases, with 19 bases between. The CDR3 is 14 residues long. The CDR3 is CASRVSTVQGEQYF. The CDR3 DNA sequence: TGTGCCAGCAGAGTATCGACAGTCCAAGGGGAGCAGTACTTC. The variable domain in full, with the rest retrieved from reference TRBV11-2 and TRBJ2-7, is EAGVAQSPRYKIIEKRQSVAFWCNPISGHATLYWYQQILGQGPKLLIQFQNNGVVDDSQLPKDRFSAERLKGVDSTLKIQPAKLEDSAVYLCASRVSTVQGEQYFGPGTRLTVT.

The chain uses TRBV21-1 and TRBJ1-2; the table's D call, TRBD1, was not checked against the DNA. TRBV21-1 corresponds to a pseudogene. This CDR3 is 15 amino acids long. CDR3 sequence reads: CASISSGQESYGYTF. DNA for the CDR3: TGTGCCAGCATCTCCTCCGGACAGGAGTCCTATGGCTACACCTTC.

The rearrangement joins TRBV5-1 to TRBJ2-5; 9 bases align to TRBD2. The CDR3 extends over 16 amino acids. Trimming took 0 bases from V and 1 from J; bases not matched to a gene: 4. CDR1 is SGHRS and CDR2 is YFSETQ in the germline V gene. The CDR3 loop reads CASSLALAGSQETQYF. The DNA of the CDR3 is TGCGCCAGCAGCTTGGCCCTAGCGGGGTCCCAAGAGACCCAGTACTTC.

The J gene is TRBJ2-1, the V gene TRBV29-1; perhaps TRBD2 as D (5 bases). Germline lookup yields CDR1 SQVTM and CDR2 ANQGSEA. The CDR3 is made up of 19 amino acids. With 1 base removed from V and 4 bases from J, the gap between germline ends came to 26 bases. The CDR3 protein is CSVEGGAVRIRPFYNEQFF. CDR3 nucleotides: TGCAGCGTTGAAGGGGGAGCTGTGAGGATCAGGCCATTTTACAATGAGCAGTTCTTC.

The chain recombines TRBV20-1 with TRBJ1-5; D may be TRBD1 (6 bases). Trimming removed 3 bases from V and 2 bases from J, with 14 bases in between. Germline assignment: CDR1 DFQATT and CDR2 SNEGSKA (reference sequence). The CDR3 has 15 residues. The CDR3 loop reads CSASQGQGRNQPQHF. The CDR3 nucleotides read TGCAGTGCTAGTCAGGGCCAGGGGCGCAATCAGCCCCAGCATTTT.

The chain couples TRBV19 to TRBJ2-5; D remains unclear. The CDR3 runs to 11 residues. Germline-derived CDR1 and CDR2 are LNHDA and SQIVND (reference sequence). V was shortened by 8 bases and J by 5 bases, with 9 bases between the two germline ends. Written as DNA, the CDR3 is TGTGCCAGTGGTTCAGCGGAGACCCAGTACTTC. Its translation is CASGSAETQYF.

This clone has only one observation. This chain uses TRBV10-3 with TRBJ2-7, with 7 bases that match TRBD1. The CDR3 sequence is 12 residues long. Trimming took 9 bases from V and 2 from J; bases not matched to a gene: 4. Germline V gene lookup returns CDR1 ENHRY and CDR2 SYGVKD. The DNA of the CDR3 is TGTGCCATATCGGGACAGCCCTACGAGCAGTACTTC. Its protein product is CAISGQPYEQYF.

As to this clone: One junction end disagrees with the germline gene, perhaps due to a read error. The V and J genes are TRBV5-8 and TRBJ2-1; tentatively, D is TRBD1 (5 bases). Germline V gene sequence: CDR1 SGHTS, CDR2 YDEGEE. The CDR3 contains 15 residues. The CDR3 DNA sequence: TGTGCCAGCAGCTTGCTAGGGGTGTCCTCCAATGAGCAGTTCTTC. It yields the protein CASSLLGVSSNEQFF.

V usage is TRBV5-1 and J usage is TRBJ2-5; 11 positions match TRBD2. Germline CDR1 and CDR2: SGHRS and YFSETQ. V lost 4 bases to trimming and J lost 1 base; unmatched junction nucleotides: 6. The CDR3 sequence is 16 residues long. The CDR3: CASSTRLAGIQETQYF. The CDR3 DNA reads TGCGCCAGCAGCACCCGACTAGCGGGGATCCAAGAGACCCAGTACTTC. Full variable domain (remainder filled in from reference TRBV5-1 and TRBJ2-5): KAGVTQTPRYLIKTRGQQVTLSCSPISGHRSVSWYQQTPGQGLQFLFEYFSETQRNKGNFPGRFSGRQFSNSRSEMNVSTLELGDSALYLCASSTRLAGIQETQYFGPGTRLLVL.

The V call is TRBV5-1, the J call TRBJ2-3; a weak D match, TRBD2 (6 bases). The germline gives CDR1 SGHRS, CDR2 YFSETQ. Trimming stripped 4 bases from V and 2 bases from J, with 14 bases between. The CDR3 is 15 amino acids. CDR3 amino acids: CASSPQAGPTDTQYF. The CDR3 DNA reads TGCGCCAGCAGCCCCCAAGCGGGCCCCACAGATACGCAGTATTTT.

The rearrangement links TRBV5-4 to TRBJ2-1; 14 nucleotides agree with TRBD2. Germline trimming cut 4 bases from V and 7 bases from J; bases unmatched to any gene: 4. The CDR3 contains 15 residues. Germline V CDR1 and CDR2: SGHNT, YYREEE (reference sequence). The CDR3 DNA sequence: TGTGCCAGCAGCCAGGGACTAGCGGGAGTTAATGAGCAGTTCTTC. It is translated as CASSQGLAGVNEQFF.

This rearrangement joins TRBV12-3 or TRBV12-4 to TRBJ2-5, with no clear D. V was pared by 3 bases and J by 3 bases, with 8 bases between. CDR3 length: 13 amino acids. CDR3 coding DNA: TGTGCCAGCAGTTTCGCGCGTGAAGAGACCCAGTACTTC. Its protein is CASSFAREETQYF.

The chain links TRBV2 to TRBJ1-4; 9 nucleotides agree with TRBD1. The CDR3 runs 15 residues. V lost 7 bases and J lost 7; bases outside the gene matches: 10. CDR1 and CDR2 (germline): SNHLY, FYNNEI. The chain's CDR3 is CASTSSGTGSEKLFF. In DNA form, the CDR3 reads TGTGCCAGCACCAGCTCCGGGACAGGGAGTGAAAAACTGTTTTTT. Using reference TRBV2 and TRBJ1-4 for the parts outside the CDR3, the full variable domain is EPEVTQTPSHQVTQMGQEVILRCVPISNHLYFYWYRQILGQKVEFLVSFYNNEISEKSEIFDDQFSVERPDGSNFTLKIRSTKLEDSAMYFCASTSSGTGSEKLFFGSGTQLSVL.

The chain couples TRBV28 to TRBJ2-7, with 7 bases fitting TRBD2. This CDR3 has 14 amino acids. The V gene end was trimmed by 7 bases and the J gene end by 1 base; junction bases not matched to a gene: 7. In germline, CDR1 is MDHEN, CDR2 SYDVKM. CDR3 region: CASISGTSSYEQYF. In DNA, the CDR3 is TGTGCCAGCATAAGCGGGACTTCTTCCTACGAGCAGTACTTC.

The V call is TRBV6-5, the J call TRBJ2-7, with TRBD1 matching over 8 bases. The ends lost 3 bases at V and 2 bases at J; junction bases unmatched: 6. CDR3 length equals 15 residues. The germline V gene encodes CDR1 MNHEY and CDR2 SVGAGI. CDR3: CASSYRTGSAYEQYF. The DNA for the CDR3 is TGTGCCAGCAGTTATAGGACAGGGTCAGCCTACGAGCAGTACTTC.

The chain is built from TRBV5-1 and TRBJ1-5; D not resolved. Germline V gene lookup returns CDR1 SGHRS and CDR2 YFSETQ. Deletions cut 1 base from V and 5 bases from J, with 13 bases between. There are 15 residues in the CDR3. CDR3 sequence reads: CASSLHSGSDQPQHF. In DNA, the CDR3 is TGCGCCAGCAGCTTGCACAGTGGGTCAGATCAGCCCCAGCATTTT.

The chain is built from TRBV5-1 and TRBJ2-6; no reliable D call. Trimming pared 3 bases from V and 2 bases from J, leaving 9 bases between. The CDR3 runs 15 residues. Germline values: CDR1 SGHRS, CDR2 YFSETQ. CDR3 loop: CASSSATAGANVLTF. CDR3 coding DNA: TGCGCCAGCAGCTCGGCCACAGCTGGGGCCAACGTCCTGACTTTC. Full variable domain (missing parts from reference TRBV5-1 and TRBJ2-6): KAGVTQTPRYLIKTRGQQVTLSCSPISGHRSVSWYQQTPGQGLQFLFEYFSETQRNKGNFPGRFSGRQFSNSRSEMNVSTLELGDSALYLCASSSATAGANVLTFGAGSRLTVL.

V is TRBV10-2 and J is TRBJ1-6, with D possibly being TRBD1 (5 bases). The germline CDR1 and CDR2 sequences are WSHSY and SAAADI. The CDR3 is made up of 12 amino acids. V was pared by 9 bases and J by 9 bases, with 12 bases between. DNA of the CDR3: TGCGCCAGTGACGTAGGGGCTTCACCCCTCCACTTT. Protein: CASDVGASPLHF.